This entry lists 3 T cell receptor beta chains sequenced from one sample in a study of cytomegalovirus exposure and HLA in healthy donors. PCR primers comprised 60 Vbeta and 13 Jbeta primers. Sequenced by immunoSEQ multiplex PCR; TCRdb stores in-frame clones only, minus some. This repertoire shows about 150,000 clones, around 72% found once; its top ten account for around 7%. The material sequenced was PBMCs. These TCRs come from a woman in her thirties or forties in good health and CMV-seropositive.

On this clone itself: A junction boundary mismatches the germline segment, possibly from a read error. The gene calls are TRBV30 and TRBJ1-4, with 8 bases fitting TRBD1. CDR1 GTSNPN and CDR2 SVGIG come from the germline V gene (reference sequence). The CDR3 length is 13 residues. CDR3 loop: CAWSGGQGERLFF. In DNA, the CDR3 is TGTGCCTGGAGTGGAGGACAGGGAGAAAGACTGTTTTTT.

The CDR3 sequence: CASSTGGFSTDTQYF. The CDR3 DNA reads as TGTGCCAGCAGTACAGGGGGCTTTTCCACAGATACGCAGTATTTT. The chain couples TRBV25-1 to TRBJ2-3; 9 positions agree with TRBD1. CDR1 is MGHDK and CDR2 is SYGVNS in the germline V gene. The CDR3 loop spans 15 amino acids. J gave up 2 bases and V 5 bases, and 5 bases lay outside the gene matches.

The rearrangement joins TRBV2 to TRBJ1-6, with D possibly being TRBD1 (5 bases). The germline V gene has CDR1 SNHLY and CDR2 FYNNEI. The CDR3 runs 17 residues. The V gene lost 5 bases and the J gene lost 0 bases, with 14 bases spanning the gap. CDR3 amino acids: CASSRGAGVSYNSPLHF. In DNA form, the CDR3 reads TGTGCCAGCAGTAGGGGCGCGGGGGTCTCCTATAATTCACCCCTCCACTTT.